The next 22 T cell receptor beta chains were all read from a single sample in a study of cytomegalovirus exposure and HLA in healthy donors. PCR involved 60 Vbeta and 13 Jbeta primers. The table came from immunoSEQ multiplex PCR; TCRdb's copy has only in-frame clones and leaves some out. The data show some 110,000 clones, about 80% seen once. Material for sequencing was PBMCs. These receptors were obtained from a man aged 50 or older in good health and CMV-seropositive.

The rearrangement uses TRBV4-1 and TRBJ2-2, with D possibly TRBD1 on 5 matching bases. The CDR3 runs to 16 residues. Germline V gene lookup returns CDR1 MGHRA and CDR2 YSYEKL. V shed 1 base and J shed 7 bases, with 16 bases lying between them. CDR3 sequence: CASSQVQGGLSGELFF. CDR3 bases: TGCGCCAGCAGCCAAGTCCAGGGTGGCTTGAGCGGGGAGCTGTTTTTT.

In its sample, this clone was seen once. The chain employs TRBV2 and TRBJ1-2, with 8 bases fitting TRBD1. The CDR3 runs to 14 residues. V was pared by 5 bases and J by 5 bases, with 7 bases of the junction left unmatched. Germline CDR1 and CDR2: SNHLY and FYNNEI. CDR3 region: CASSTTGGGYGYTF. The CDR3 DNA sequence: TGTGCCAGCAGTACAACAGGGGGAGGGTATGGCTACACCTTC.

The chain links TRBV19 to TRBJ1-5, with D uncertain. Germline lookup yields CDR1 LNHDA and CDR2 SQIVND (reference sequence). V was clipped by 0 bases and J by 3 bases, with 9 bases between them. This CDR3 has 15 residues. The CDR3 is CASSIESRNNQPQHF. CDR3 bases: TGTGCCAGTAGTATAGAAAGCAGGAACAATCAGCCCCAGCATTTT.

The V and J genes are TRBV19 and TRBJ1-1; 7 nucleotides align to TRBD1. Looked up from germline, CDR1 is LNHDA and CDR2 is SQIVND (reference sequence). The V and J ends lost 7 bases and 1 base, in that order; junction bases with no gene match: 6. The CDR3 is 14 residues long. The CDR3 DNA reads as TGTGCCAGTAACCGACAGGGAACGAACACTGAAGCTTTCTTT. Amino acid sequence: CASNRQGTNTEAFF.

The chain is built from TRBV5-1 and TRBJ2-5; 10 bases fit TRBD1. The CDR3 loop spans 14 amino acids. After removal of 3 bases from V and 6 bases from J, the junction contained 5 bases not matched to a gene. Germline values: CDR1 SGHRS, CDR2 YFSETQ. Here the CDR3 DNA reads TGCGCCAGCAGCTCGGACAGGGGGGGTAAGACCCAGTACTTC. Amino acids: CASSSDRGGKTQYF. The full variable domain, in which reference TRBV5-1 and TRBJ2-5 provide the parts outside the CDR3, is KAGVTQTPRYLIKTRGQQVTLSCSPISGHRSVSWYQQTPGQGLQFLFEYFSETQRNKGNFPGRFSGRQFSNSRSEMNVSTLELGDSALYLCASSSDRGGKTQYFGPGTRLLVL.

This clone has more than one count but fewer than ten. The chain has TRBV2 and TRBJ2-3; 9 bases agree with TRBD2. The CDR3 totals 16 residues. The trim removed 6 bases at V and 4 bases at J, leaving 11 bases unmatched. Germline CDR1 and CDR2: SNHLY and FYNNEI. The DNA of the CDR3 is TGTGCCAGCAGGCCGACCGGGACTAGCACGTCAGATACGCAGTATTTT. Translation: CASRPTGTSTSDTQYF.

About this clone itself: Other DNA variants within this sample encode the same CDR3. This chain uses TRBV19 with TRBJ2-1; TRBD1 matches at 9 bases. CDR1 is LNHDA, CDR2 SQIVND, per germline (reference sequence). This CDR3 region has 15 residues. The ends lost 6 bases at V and 5 bases at J; junction bases unmatched: 8. CDR3 sequence (DNA): TGTGCCAGTAGCCCGTGGGGACAGGGAAACAATGAGCAGTTCTTC. It translates to CASSPWGQGNNEQFF.

The chain joins TRBV5-1 to TRBJ2-5; 13 bases map to TRBD2. The germline V gene encodes CDR1 SGHRS and CDR2 YFSETQ. This CDR3 comprises 17 residues. The V segment lost 5 bases and the J segment 2 bases; nucleotides outside the gene matches: 9. In DNA form, the CDR3 reads TGCGCCAGCAGTCCCGGGACTAGCGGGGACTTACAAGAGACCCAGTACTTC. It specifies CASSPGTSGDLQETQYF.

The chain has TRBV7-8 and TRBJ2-3, with TRBD2 matching 9 bases. The germline CDR1 and CDR2 sequences are SGHVS and FQNEAQ. The length of the CDR3 is 16 residues. The V and J ends lost 5 bases and 1 base, in that order; junction bases with no gene match: 7. CDR3 nucleotide sequence: TGTGCCAGCAGCCCGTCTTTAGCGGGGGGCACAGATACGCAGTATTTT. Its translation: CASSPSLAGGTDTQYF.

V gene TRBV5-1 combines with J gene TRBJ1-4; possible D gene TRBD1, 5 bases. V lost 4 bases and J lost 4, with 14 bases in between. The length of the CDR3 is 15 residues. The V gene's germline CDR1 is SGHRS and CDR2 YFSETQ. The CDR3 DNA sequence: TGCGCCAGCAGCGAACGCGGGGCCGGTAATGAAAAACTGTTTTTT. It specifies CASSERGAGNEKLFF.

The gene calls are TRBV5-4 and TRBJ2-3, with 8 bases fitting TRBD1. The CDR3 covers 16 residues. J gave up 2 bases and V 1 base, and 6 bases lay outside the gene matches. From germline, CDR1 is SGHNT and CDR2 YYREEE (reference sequence). The CDR3 loop reads CASSLYYRGSTDTQYF. The CDR3 DNA sequence: TGTGCCAGCAGCTTGTACTACAGGGGGTCCACAGATACGCAGTATTTT. Filled out from reference TRBV5-4 and TRBJ2-3, the complete variable domain reads ETGVTQSPTHLIKTRGQQVTLRCSSQSGHNTVSWYQQALGQGPQFIFQYYREEENGRGNFPPRFSGLQFPNYSSELNVNALELDDSALYLCASSLYYRGSTDTQYFGPGTRLTVL.

This chain connects TRBV4-3 to TRBJ1-3; 7 bases agree with TRBD1. This CDR3 is built from 19 residues. Trimming removed 3 bases from V and 0 bases from J; junction bases left unmatched: 14. From germline, CDR1 is LGHNA and CDR2 YSLEER. The CDR3 loop reads CASSQGATGVFVSGNTIYF. The CDR3 bases are TGCGCCAGCAGCCAGGGGGCAACAGGGGTATTTGTCTCTGGAAACACCATATATTTT.

The chain employs TRBV6-5 and TRBJ1-2, with 7 bases that match TRBD1. The V and J ends lost 6 bases and 7 bases, in that order; junction bases with no gene match: 11. Germline lookup yields CDR1 MNHEY and CDR2 SVGAGI. The CDR3 length is 14 residues. CDR3 sequence: CASRQTGQGGGYTF. For the CDR3, the DNA is TGTGCCAGCAGACAGACCGGGCAGGGGGGTGGCTACACCTTC.

The chain employs TRBV29-1 and TRBJ2-3; TRBD1 matches at 9 bases. The CDR3 contains 14 residues. The ends lost 4 bases at V and 5 bases at J; junction bases unmatched: 7. Germline CDR1 SQVTM, CDR2 ANQGSEA. The CDR3 sequence: CSVVRDRGGDTQYF. In nucleotides, the CDR3 is TGCAGCGTTGTCAGAGACAGGGGGGGAGATACGCAGTATTTT.

The chain couples TRBV5-1 to TRBJ1-1; 8 nucleotides agree with TRBD1. The CDR3 sequence is 14 residues long. The germline V gene has CDR1 SGHRS and CDR2 YFSETQ. V dropped 4 bases and J dropped 4; count of bases not matched to a gene: 6. CDR3 sequence reads: CASSAITGGTEAFF. CDR3 DNA: TGCGCCAGCAGCGCGATAACAGGGGGCACTGAAGCTTTCTTT.

This chain links TRBV5-1 with TRBJ2-7, with 8 bases identical to TRBD2. The V gene end was trimmed by 6 bases and the J gene end by 6 bases; junction bases not matched to a gene: 5. CDR3 length equals 12 residues. In germline, CDR1 is SGHRS, CDR2 YFSETQ. The CDR3 DNA follows: TGCGCCAGCAAACGGGAGGGCCGCGAGCAGTACTTC. Protein product: CASKREGREQYF.

V and J are TRBV6-6 and TRBJ1-6, with D maybe TRBD1 (5 bases). V was cut by 8 bases and J by 8 bases, with 13 bases left in between. The CDR3 runs 13 residues. Germline V CDR1 and CDR2: MNHNY, SVGAGI (reference sequence). CDR3 in DNA: TGTGCCAGCCGCAGGGAAATGGATTCACCCCTCCACTTT. It is translated as CASRREMDSPLHF.

This clone was seen just once. V is TRBV6-5 and J is TRBJ1-5; D uncertain. Germline CDR1 and CDR2: MNHEY and SVGAGI. The CDR3 covers 13 residues. Trimming pared 2 bases from V and 6 bases from J, leaving 8 bases between. CDR3 protein: CASSYGRRQPQHF. CDR3 coding DNA: TGTGCCAGCAGTTACGGGAGACGTCAGCCCCAGCATTTT.

The genes are TRBV5-4 and TRBJ2-3, with 12 bases identical to TRBD2. Unmatched junction bases numbered 8, after V lost 4 bases and J lost 5 bases. This CDR3 is 16 amino acids long. The germline CDR1 and CDR2 sequences are SGHNT and YYREEE (reference sequence). CDR3 sequence: CASSAVLAGGGDTQYF. The DNA of the CDR3 is TGTGCCAGCAGCGCCGTACTAGCGGGGGGTGGAGATACGCAGTATTTT.

The chain couples TRBV5-6 to TRBJ2-7; tentative D call: TRBD2 (6 bases). In germline, CDR1 is SGHDT, CDR2 YYEEEE. Trimming left V 3 bases short and J 0 bases short, with 16 bases between. The length of the CDR3 is 16 residues. The CDR3 here is CASSSVGGSSSYEQYF. The CDR3 DNA reads TGTGCCAGCAGCTCGGTGGGAGGCTCTAGCTCCTACGAGCAGTACTTC. The full variable domain, completed using reference TRBV5-6 and TRBJ2-7, is DAGVTQSPTHLIKTRGQQVTLRCSPKSGHDTVSWYQQALGQGPQFIFQYYEEEERQRGNFPDRFSGHQFPNYSSELNVNALLLGDSALYLCASSSVGGSSSYEQYFGPGTRLTVT.

The table lists this clone with a count of one. V and J are TRBV2 and TRBJ1-3, with D hard to call. Trimming took off 4 bases at V and 1 base at J, with 8 bases between the two ends. The CDR3 is 14 residues long. CDR1 is SNHLY and CDR2 is FYNNEI in the germline V gene. The CDR3 DNA is TGTGCCAGCAGTGCAGGAATATCTGGAAACACCATATATTTT. Amino acids: CASSAGISGNTIYF.

This rearrangement joins TRBV30 to TRBJ2-2, with D perhaps matching TRBD1 (6 bases). V dropped 2 bases and J dropped 6 bases, with 10 bases sitting between them. The germline V gene encodes CDR1 GTSNPN and CDR2 SVGIG (reference sequence). This CDR3 is 13 amino acids long. The CDR3 nucleotides are TGTGCCTGGAGTTTTGGGGGCGCCGGGGAGCTGTTTTTT. Translating it yields CAWSFGGAGELFF. Full variable domain (missing parts from reference TRBV30 and TRBJ2-2): SQTIHQWPATLVQPVGSPLSLECTVEGTSNPNLYWYRQAAGRGLQLLFYSVGIGQISSEVPQNLSASRPQDRQFILSSKKLLLSDSGFYLCAWSFGGAGELFFGEGSRLTVL.